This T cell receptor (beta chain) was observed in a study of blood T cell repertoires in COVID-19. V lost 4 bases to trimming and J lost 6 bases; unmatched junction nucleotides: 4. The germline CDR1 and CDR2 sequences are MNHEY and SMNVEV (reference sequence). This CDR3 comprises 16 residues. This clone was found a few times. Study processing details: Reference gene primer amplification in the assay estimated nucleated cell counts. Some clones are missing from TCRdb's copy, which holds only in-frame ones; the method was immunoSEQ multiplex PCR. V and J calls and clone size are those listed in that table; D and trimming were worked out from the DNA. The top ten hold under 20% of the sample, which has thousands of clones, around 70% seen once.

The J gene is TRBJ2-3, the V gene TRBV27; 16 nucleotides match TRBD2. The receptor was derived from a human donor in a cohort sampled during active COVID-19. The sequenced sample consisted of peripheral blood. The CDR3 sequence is CASSSGTSGRADTQYF. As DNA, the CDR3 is TGTGCCAGCAGTTCGGGGACTAGCGGGAGGGCGGATACGCAGTATTTT.